This T cell receptor beta chain was identified in a study of lung T cells in sarcoidosis with Löfgren's syndrome. Within the sample, this clonotype is medium-sized (0.01 to 0.1%). TCRdb re-analysed the reads in MiXCR, keeping a single row per CDR3 protein. The sample includes roughly 1,900 distinct CDR3 sequences, around 28% of them seen just once. The material sequenced was CD4+ T cells from bronchoalveolar lavage. The sequence was collected from a human donor with sarcoidosis (Löfgren's syndrome or another form), or a control subject (not recorded which).

CDR3 amino acids: CASSSRIGEQYF. CDR3 nucleotide sequence: TGTGCCAGCAGTTCTCGGATCGGGGAGCAGTACTTC. This sequence joins TRBV6-1 and TRBJ2-7; D not certain. CDR1 and CDR2 from the germline V gene are MNHNS and SASEGT. CDR3 size: 12 residues. V lost 5 bases to trimming and J lost 7 bases, with 12 bases between them.